This T cell receptor (beta chain) was captured by sequencing in a study of breast tumors, draining lymph nodes, adjacent tissues. MiXCR, applied by TCRdb to the multiplex PCR reads, yields one record per CDR3 protein. The top ten hold about 45% of the sample, which has approximately 13,000 distinct CDR3 sequences, under 80% seen once. General observations from the study: The lymph node origin of tumor T cells was framed as consistent with a hypothesis, not demonstrated. Most tumor T cells seemingly derive from lymph node, then expand in tumor. Tumors had less TCR diversity than lymph nodes, more than nontumor tissue. Luminal-like breast cancer showed significantly higher tumor–nontumor repertoire similarity than basal-like.

This clonotype has a count of ten or more. Its antigen is unidentified. Germline V lookup: CDR1 SGHTA, CDR2 FQGNSA. With 4 bases removed from V and 0 bases from J, the gap between germline ends came to 11 bases. The length of the CDR3 is 15 residues. This chain connects TRBV7-2 to TRBJ2-3; the D is unclear. This TCR was recovered from a female donor with breast cancer. Some clones in this sample may be carry-over from other donors' samples. Sequencing was carried out using tumor-adjacent breast tissue. CDR3: CASSSATTSTDTQYF. The CDR3 DNA reads as TGTGCCAGCAGCTCAGCTACTACTAGCACAGATACGCAGTATTTT. The variable domain in full, completed from reference TRBV7-2 and TRBJ2-3, reads GAGVSQSPSNKVTEKGKDVELRCDPISGHTALYWYRQSLGQGLEFLIYFQGNSAPDKSGLPSDRFSAERTGGSVSTLTIQRTQQEDSAVYLCASSSATTSTDTQYFGPGTRLTVL.